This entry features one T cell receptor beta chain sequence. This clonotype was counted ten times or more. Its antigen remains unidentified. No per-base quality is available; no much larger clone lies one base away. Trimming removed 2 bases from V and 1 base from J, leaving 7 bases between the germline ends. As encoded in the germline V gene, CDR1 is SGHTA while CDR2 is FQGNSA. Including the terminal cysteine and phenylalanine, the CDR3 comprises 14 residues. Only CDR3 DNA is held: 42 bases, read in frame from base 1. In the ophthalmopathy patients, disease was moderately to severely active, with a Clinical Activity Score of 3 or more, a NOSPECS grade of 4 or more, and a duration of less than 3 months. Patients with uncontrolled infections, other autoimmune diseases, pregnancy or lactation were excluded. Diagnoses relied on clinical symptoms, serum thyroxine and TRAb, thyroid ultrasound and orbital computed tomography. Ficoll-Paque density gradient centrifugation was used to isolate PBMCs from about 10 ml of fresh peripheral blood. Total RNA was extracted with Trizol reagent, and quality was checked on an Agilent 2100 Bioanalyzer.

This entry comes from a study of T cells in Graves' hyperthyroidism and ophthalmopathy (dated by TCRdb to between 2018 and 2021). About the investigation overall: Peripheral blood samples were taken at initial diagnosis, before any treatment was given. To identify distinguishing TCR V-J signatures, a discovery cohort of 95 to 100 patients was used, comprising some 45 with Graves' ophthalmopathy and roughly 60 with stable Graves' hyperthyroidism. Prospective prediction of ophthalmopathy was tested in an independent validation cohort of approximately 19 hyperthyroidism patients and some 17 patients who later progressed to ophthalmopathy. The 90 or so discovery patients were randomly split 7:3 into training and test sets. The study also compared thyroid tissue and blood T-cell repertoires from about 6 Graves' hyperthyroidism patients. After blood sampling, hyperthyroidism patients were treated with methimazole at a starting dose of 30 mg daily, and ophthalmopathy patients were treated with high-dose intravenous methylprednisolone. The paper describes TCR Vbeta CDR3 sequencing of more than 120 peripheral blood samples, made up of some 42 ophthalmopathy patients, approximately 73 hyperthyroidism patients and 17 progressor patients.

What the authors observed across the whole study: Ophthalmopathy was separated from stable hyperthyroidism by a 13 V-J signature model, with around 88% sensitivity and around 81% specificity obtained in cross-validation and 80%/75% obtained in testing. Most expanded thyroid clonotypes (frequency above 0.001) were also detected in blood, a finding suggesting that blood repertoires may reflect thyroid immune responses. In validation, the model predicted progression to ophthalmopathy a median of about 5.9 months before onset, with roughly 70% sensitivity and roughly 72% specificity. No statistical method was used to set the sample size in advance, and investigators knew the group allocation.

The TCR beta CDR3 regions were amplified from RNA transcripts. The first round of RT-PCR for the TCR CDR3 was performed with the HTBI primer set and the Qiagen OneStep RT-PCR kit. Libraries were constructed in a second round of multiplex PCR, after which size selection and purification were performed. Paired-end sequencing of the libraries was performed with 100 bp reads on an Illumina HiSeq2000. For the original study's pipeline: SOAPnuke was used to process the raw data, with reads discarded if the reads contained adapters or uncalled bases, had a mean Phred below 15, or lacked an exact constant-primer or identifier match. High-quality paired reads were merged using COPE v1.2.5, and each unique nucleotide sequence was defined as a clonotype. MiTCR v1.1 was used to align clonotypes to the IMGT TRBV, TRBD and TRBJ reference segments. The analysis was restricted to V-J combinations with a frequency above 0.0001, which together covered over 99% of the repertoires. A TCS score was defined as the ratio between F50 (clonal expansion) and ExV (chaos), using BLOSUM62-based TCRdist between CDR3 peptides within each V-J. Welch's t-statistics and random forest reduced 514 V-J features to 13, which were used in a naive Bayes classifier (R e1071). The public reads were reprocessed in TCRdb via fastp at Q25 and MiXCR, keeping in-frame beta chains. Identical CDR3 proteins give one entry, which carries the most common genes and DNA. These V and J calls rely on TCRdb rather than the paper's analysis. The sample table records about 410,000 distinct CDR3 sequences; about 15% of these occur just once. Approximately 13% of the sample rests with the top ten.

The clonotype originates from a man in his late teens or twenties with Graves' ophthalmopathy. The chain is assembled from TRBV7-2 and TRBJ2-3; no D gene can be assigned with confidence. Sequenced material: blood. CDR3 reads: CASSLNQGTDTQYF. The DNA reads TGTGCCAGCAGCTTAAACCAGGGCACAGATACGCAGTATTTT.